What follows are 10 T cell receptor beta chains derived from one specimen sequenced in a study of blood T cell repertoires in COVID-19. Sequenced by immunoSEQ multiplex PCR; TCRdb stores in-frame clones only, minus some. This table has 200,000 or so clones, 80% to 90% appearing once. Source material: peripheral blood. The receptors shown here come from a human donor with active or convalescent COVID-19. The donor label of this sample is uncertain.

CDR3: CASSYGTGWTEAFF. DNA of the CDR3: TGTGCCAGCAGTTACGGGACAGGGTGGACTGAAGCTTTCTTT. The chain couples TRBV6-2 or TRBV6-3 to TRBJ1-1, with 9 bases aligning to TRBD1. V trimming: 2 bases; J trimming: 5 bases; junction bases outside the gene matches: 3. This CDR3 comprises 14 residues. In germline, CDR1 is MNHEY, CDR2 SVGEGT.

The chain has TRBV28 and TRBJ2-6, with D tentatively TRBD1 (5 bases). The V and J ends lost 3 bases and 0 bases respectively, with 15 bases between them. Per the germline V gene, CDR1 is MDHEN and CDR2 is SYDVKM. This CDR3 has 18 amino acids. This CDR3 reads CASSFLTGLSSGANVLTF. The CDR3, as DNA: TGTGCCAGCAGTTTTTTAACAGGATTAAGCTCTGGGGCCAACGTCCTGACTTTC.

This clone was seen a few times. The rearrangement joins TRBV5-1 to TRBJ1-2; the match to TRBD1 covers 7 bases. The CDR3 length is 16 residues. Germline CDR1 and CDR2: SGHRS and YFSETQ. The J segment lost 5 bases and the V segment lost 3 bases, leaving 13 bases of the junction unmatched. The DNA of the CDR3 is TGCGCCAGCAGCTCAGCGGACGACCGGGACAGATATGGCTACACCTTC. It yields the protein CASSSADDRDRYGYTF.

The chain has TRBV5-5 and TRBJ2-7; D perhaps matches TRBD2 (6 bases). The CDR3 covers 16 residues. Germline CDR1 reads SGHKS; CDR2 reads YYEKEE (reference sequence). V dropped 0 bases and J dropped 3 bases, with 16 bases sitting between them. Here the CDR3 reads CASSLAMAGGYYEQYF. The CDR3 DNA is TGTGCCAGCAGCTTGGCCATGGCTGGGGGGTACTACGAGCAGTACTTC.

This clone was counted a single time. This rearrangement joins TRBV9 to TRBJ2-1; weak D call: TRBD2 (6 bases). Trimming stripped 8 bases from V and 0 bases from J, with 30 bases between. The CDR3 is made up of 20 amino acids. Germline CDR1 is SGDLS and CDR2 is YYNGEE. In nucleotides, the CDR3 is TGTGCCAGTTCGAGGCCCACCGGGACTTCTAACGGACTCTCCTACAATGAGCAGTTCTTC. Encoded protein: CASSRPTGTSNGLSYNEQFF.

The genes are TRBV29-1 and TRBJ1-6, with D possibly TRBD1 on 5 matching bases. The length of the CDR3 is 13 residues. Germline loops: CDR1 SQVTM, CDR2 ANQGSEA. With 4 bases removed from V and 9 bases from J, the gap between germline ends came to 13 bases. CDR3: CSVASGVGSPLHF. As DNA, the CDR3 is TGCAGCGTTGCCTCGGGGGTAGGTTCACCCCTCCACTTT.

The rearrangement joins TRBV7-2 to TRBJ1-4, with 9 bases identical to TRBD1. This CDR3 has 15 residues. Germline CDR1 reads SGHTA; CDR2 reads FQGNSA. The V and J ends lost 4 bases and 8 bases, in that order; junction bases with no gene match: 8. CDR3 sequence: CASSWRGTGNEKLFF. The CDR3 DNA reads TGTGCCAGCAGCTGGAGAGGGACAGGGAACGAAAAACTGTTTTTT. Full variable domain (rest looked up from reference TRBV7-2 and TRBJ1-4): GAGVSQSPSNKVTEKGKDVELRCDPISGHTALYWYRQSLGQGLEFLIYFQGNSAPDKSGLPSDRFSAERTGGSVSTLTIQRTQQEDSAVYLCASSWRGTGNEKLFFGSGTQLSVL.

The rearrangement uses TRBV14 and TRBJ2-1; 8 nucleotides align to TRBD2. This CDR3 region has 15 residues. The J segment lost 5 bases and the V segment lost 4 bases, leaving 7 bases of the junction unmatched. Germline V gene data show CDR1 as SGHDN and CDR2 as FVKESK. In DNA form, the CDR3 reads TGTGCCAGCAGCCCGGTCGGGCGGGGGGACAATGAGCAGTTCTTC. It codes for CASSPVGRGDNEQFF.

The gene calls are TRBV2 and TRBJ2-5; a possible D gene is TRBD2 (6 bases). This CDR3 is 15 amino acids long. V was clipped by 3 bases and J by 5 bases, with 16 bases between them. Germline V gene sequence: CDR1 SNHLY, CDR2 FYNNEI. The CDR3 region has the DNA TGTGCCAGCAGTGATCGGGCGGGGCGGGGTGAGACCCAGTACTTC. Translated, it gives CASSDRAGRGETQYF.

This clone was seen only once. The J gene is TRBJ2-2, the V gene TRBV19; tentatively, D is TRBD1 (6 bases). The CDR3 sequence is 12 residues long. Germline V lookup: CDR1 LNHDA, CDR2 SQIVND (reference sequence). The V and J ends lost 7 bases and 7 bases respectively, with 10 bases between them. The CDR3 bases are TGTGCCAGTAACAGGGCCAGCGGGGAGCTGTTTTTT. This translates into CASNRASGELFF.